A single sample is the source of the 28 T cell receptor beta chains below, sequenced in a study of monozygotic twins with cystic fibrosis. Generated by immunoSEQ multiplex PCR, the TCRdb table keeps only in-frame clones and is missing some. This table holds some 26,000 clones, approximately 90% found once. Sequencing was performed on blood. The receptors here all came from a girl aged 2-10 years with cystic fibrosis.

The V and J genes are TRBV5-5 and TRBJ1-3; D is perhaps TRBD1 (6 bases). Looked up from germline, CDR1 is SGHKS and CDR2 is YYEKEE (reference sequence). V shed 0 bases and J shed 1 base, with 8 bases lying between them. There are 15 residues in the CDR3. This CDR3 is CASSLAGASGNTIYF. DNA for the CDR3: TGTGCCAGCAGCTTGGCAGGGGCTTCTGGAAACACCATATATTTT.

This chain connects TRBV30 to TRBJ2-2; D is uncertain. The CDR3 covers 14 residues. V lost 5 bases, J lost 1 base, and 11 bases lay in between. Germline CDR1 GTSNPN, CDR2 SVGIG (reference sequence). The CDR3 region has the DNA TGTGCCTGGGCGAACCCACTGAACACCGGGGAGCTGTTTTTT. Translation gives CAWANPLNTGELFF.

The chain is built from TRBV5-4 and TRBJ1-2, with D possibly matching TRBD1 (6 bases). Trimming pared 1 base from V and 6 bases from J, leaving 10 bases between. CDR1 SGHNT and CDR2 YYREEE come from the germline V gene (reference sequence). CDR3 length: 13 amino acids. CDR3 nucleotide sequence: TGTGCCAGCAGCTTGAGACAGGAGGATGGCTACACCTTC. Amino acids: CASSLRQEDGYTF.

The rearrangement joins TRBV2 to TRBJ1-2; 7 bases map to TRBD1. The V and J ends lost 6 bases and 3 bases, in that order; junction bases with no gene match: 7. This CDR3 is built from 14 residues. The V gene's germline CDR1 is SNHLY and CDR2 FYNNEI. This CDR3 reads CASRVGQTHYGYTF. The CDR3, as DNA: TGTGCCAGCAGGGTGGGACAGACACACTATGGCTACACCTTC.

This clone was counted once. The chain combines TRBV5-4 with TRBJ1-6, with a tentative D call TRBD1 (5 bases). The germline V gene encodes CDR1 SGHNT and CDR2 YYREEE (reference sequence). V was pared by 2 bases and J by 8 bases, with 11 bases between. The CDR3 is made up of 14 amino acids. CDR3 amino acids: CASSFWGGDSPLHF. In nucleotides, the CDR3 is TGTGCCAGCAGCTTTTGGGGGGGGGATTCACCCCTCCACTTT.

The genes are TRBV19 and TRBJ1-1, with TRBD1 as a possible D gene (6 bases). From germline, CDR1 is LNHDA and CDR2 SQIVND (reference sequence). V lost 7 bases, J lost 1 base, and 19 bases lay in between. This CDR3 contains 16 residues. The CDR3 DNA follows: TGTGCCAGTAATGCCCTCCCCGGGACACCGAACACTGAAGCTTTCTTT. It yields the protein CASNALPGTPNTEAFF.

The V call is TRBV29-1, the J call TRBJ1-1, with a weak D call TRBD1 (5 bases). Per the germline V gene, CDR1 is SQVTM and CDR2 is ANQGSEA. Trimming took 1 base from V and 1 from J, leaving 13 bases between them. The CDR3 is 15 amino acids. Here the CDR3 DNA reads TGCAGCGTTGAAGCCTCGGGGGTCGGGAACACTGAAGCTTTCTTT. As protein: CSVEASGVGNTEAFF.

The V call is TRBV18, the J call TRBJ1-1; possibly TRBD1 for D (5 bases). This CDR3 has 18 amino acids. The germline V and J ends were trimmed by 4 bases and 0 bases, with 21 bases remaining between them. Germline-derived CDR1 and CDR2 are KGHSH and LQKENI. This chain's CDR3 is CASSLTSGTPLMNTEAFF. The DNA of the CDR3 is TGTGCCAGCTCACTAACCTCCGGGACCCCACTCATGAACACTGAAGCTTTCTTT.

Only one count was recorded for this clone. This chain uses TRBV27 with TRBJ2-1; 7 nucleotides align to TRBD1. Germline V gene lookup returns CDR1 MNHEY and CDR2 SMNVEV (reference sequence). The CDR3 consists of 14 residues. Trimming cost V 0 bases and J 5 bases; bases outside gene matches: 1. This chain's CDR3 is CASSLSTGNNEQFF. For the CDR3, the DNA is TGTGCCAGCAGTTTATCGACAGGGAACAATGAGCAGTTCTTC.

V gene TRBV6-1 combines with J gene TRBJ1-3; no reliable D call. The V gene lost 3 bases and the J gene lost 4 bases, with 4 bases spanning the gap. In germline, CDR1 is MNHNS, CDR2 SASEGT. CDR3 length equals 12 residues. The CDR3 DNA is TGTGCCAGCAGTGAGCGGGGAAACACCATATATTTT. It encodes CASSERGNTIYF.

The rearrangement uses TRBV9 and TRBJ2-1; 7 bases align to TRBD1. CDR1 and CDR2 (germline): SGDLS, YYNGEE. V shed 4 bases, J shed 0 bases, and the junction held 10 bases outside the gene matches. CDR3 length: 17 amino acids. CDR3 in DNA: TGTGCCAGCAGCAAAGGGACAGTCCTGAGCTCCTACAATGAGCAGTTCTTC. This codes for CASSKGTVLSSYNEQFF.

In its sample, this clone was seen once. The rearrangement joins TRBV15 to TRBJ1-1; D unclear. Germline CDR1 LNHNV, CDR2 YYDKDF (reference sequence). The CDR3 length is 13 residues. V was cut by 5 bases and J by 4 bases, with 11 bases left in between. This CDR3 is CATSRVGITEAFF. The CDR3 DNA reads TGTGCCACCAGCCGTGTGGGCATCACTGAAGCTTTCTTT.

The V gene is TRBV5-3, the J gene TRBJ2-7, with 8 nucleotides matching TRBD2. TRBV5-3 is reported as an ORF; its role is uncertain. V lost 3 bases, J lost 2 bases, and 7 bases stayed unmatched. The CDR3 runs 15 residues. CDR3: CARSSSGGATYEQYF. The CDR3 coding sequence is TGTGCCAGAAGCTCCAGCGGGGGCGCAACCTACGAGCAGTACTTC.

The rearrangement uses TRBV10-3 and TRBJ1-6, with 8 bases lining up with TRBD1. V gave up 6 bases and J gave up 8 bases; unmatched junction bases: 12. The CDR3 totals 16 residues. Germline lookup yields CDR1 ENHRY and CDR2 SYGVKD. CDR3 sequence reads: CAISSSGGSADSPLHF. CDR3 in DNA: TGTGCCATCAGCTCTTCAGGGGGCAGTGCAGATTCACCCCTCCACTTT.

The chain has TRBV18 and TRBJ2-2; D might be TRBD2 (5 bases). This CDR3 contains 17 residues. V was clipped by 3 bases and J by 0 bases, with 14 bases between them. Germline assignment: CDR1 KGHSH and CDR2 LQKENI. The CDR3 nucleotides read TGTGCCAGCTCACCGTTTAGAGGGCGAGCGAACACCGGGGAGCTGTTTTTT. This sequence encodes CASSPFRGRANTGELFF.

The rearrangement uses TRBV28 and TRBJ1-2, with 8 bases lining up with TRBD1. With 10 bases clipped from V and 4 bases from J, the junction kept 14 bases outside the gene matches. In germline, CDR1 is MDHEN, CDR2 SYDVKM. The CDR3 spans 15 residues. The CDR3 nucleotides read TGTGCCACCGCGCCCCGGGGACAGGCAGGCTATGGCTACACCTTC. It specifies CATAPRGQAGYGYTF.

CDR3 amino acids: CASRAGNSPLHF. DNA of the CDR3: TGCGCCAGCAGAGCAGGGAATTCACCCCTCCACTTT. The V call is TRBV10-1, the J call TRBJ1-6; a possible D gene is TRBD1 (5 bases). From germline, CDR1 is WNHNN and CDR2 SYGVQD (reference sequence). The CDR3 extends over 12 amino acids. V gave up 6 bases and J gave up 7 bases, with 7 bases separating them.

In its sample, this clone was seen once. The rearrangement joins TRBV7-2 to TRBJ2-1, with D tentatively TRBD1 or TRBD2 (6 bases each). V lost 10 bases to trimming and J lost 9 bases, with 22 bases between them. The CDR3 contains 14 residues. From germline, CDR1 is SGHTA and CDR2 FQGNSA. CDR3 sequence: CATSSGGIRSEQFF. The CDR3 region has the DNA TGTGCCACAAGCTCCGGGGGCATACGGAGTGAGCAGTTCTTC. The variable domain in full, with the rest retrieved from reference TRBV7-2 and TRBJ2-1, is GAGVSQSPSNKVTEKGKDVELRCDPISGHTALYWYRQSLGQGLEFLIYFQGNSAPDKSGLPSDRFSAERTGGSVSTLTIQRTQQEDSAVYLCATSSGGIRSEQFFGPGTRLTVL.

J is TRBJ1-2 and V is TRBV2, with D perhaps TRBD1 (6 bases). V shed 3 bases and J shed 3 bases, with 17 bases lying between them. From germline, CDR1 is SNHLY and CDR2 FYNNEI. This CDR3 is 16 amino acids long. The CDR3: CASSESQRGEDYGYTF. In nucleotides, the CDR3 is TGTGCCAGCAGTGAGAGCCAGAGGGGGGAGGACTATGGCTACACCTTC. Filled out from reference TRBV2 and TRBJ1-2, the complete variable domain reads EPEVTQTPSHQVTQMGQEVILRCVPISNHLYFYWYRQILGQKVEFLVSFYNNEISEKSEIFDDQFSVERPDGSNFTLKIRSTKLEDSAMYFCASSESQRGEDYGYTFGSGTRLTVV.

In this sample, this clone turned up a few times. V is TRBV9 and J is TRBJ1-1; TRBD1 might be the D (6 bases). Germline V CDR1 and CDR2: SGDLS, YYNGEE. V lost 3 bases to trimming and J lost 4 bases, with 10 bases between them. This CDR3 is 13 amino acids long. The CDR3 here is CASSGTGFTEAFF. CDR3 DNA sequence: TGTGCCAGCAGCGGAACAGGGTTCACTGAAGCTTTCTTT.

The chain combines TRBV11-3 with TRBJ1-2; D unresolved. The germline V gene has CDR1 SGHNT and CDR2 YENEEA. V dropped 4 bases and J dropped 6 bases, with 15 bases sitting between them. This CDR3 has 14 amino acids. This chain's CDR3 is CASSSRERSHGYTF. CDR3 DNA: TGTGCCAGCAGCTCCCGGGAACGATCCCATGGCTACACCTTC. Together with reference TRBV11-3 and TRBJ1-2, the CDR3 gives the full variable domain: EAGVVQSPRYKIIEKKQPVAFWCNPISGHNTLYWYLQNLGQGPELLIRYENEEAVDDSQLPKDRFSAERLKGVDSTLKIQPAELGDSAVYLCASSSRERSHGYTFGSGTRLTVV.

V usage is TRBV14 and J usage is TRBJ2-3, with D tentatively TRBD2 (6 bases). Trimming pared 11 bases from V and 5 bases from J, leaving 23 bases between. Germline assignment: CDR1 SGHDN and CDR2 FVKESK. This CDR3 contains 15 residues. The CDR3 DNA reads as TGTGCCTCCTCCGGGGTCGGAGGGGCCGGAGATACGCAGTATTTT. Residues: CASSGVGGAGDTQYF. The entire variable domain, with the rest obtained from reference TRBV14 and TRBJ2-3, is as follows: EAGVTQFPSHSVIEKGQTVTLRCDPISGHDNLYWYRRVMGKEIKFLLHFVKESKQDESGMPNNRFLAERTGGTYSTLKVQPAELEDSGVYFCASSGVGGAGDTQYFGPGTRLTVL.

This chain joins TRBV5-6 and TRBJ2-7; D is possibly TRBD1 (5 bases). Germline assignment: CDR1 SGHDT and CDR2 YYEEEE. Trimming pared 4 bases from V and 3 bases from J, leaving 23 bases between. The CDR3 covers 17 residues. CDR3 bases: TGTGCCAGCAGCCTACTGGGCAGGGCTTTAAGTTTCTACGAGCAGTACTTC. It is translated as CASSLLGRALSFYEQYF. Combining the CDR3 with reference TRBV5-6 and TRBJ2-7 gives the whole variable domain DAGVTQSPTHLIKTRGQQVTLRCSPKSGHDTVSWYQQALGQGPQFIFQYYEEEERQRGNFPDRFSGHQFPNYSSELNVNALLLGDSALYLCASSLLGRALSFYEQYFGPGTRLTVT.

The rearrangement uses TRBV4-3 and TRBJ1-1, with a weak D call TRBD1 (6 bases). CDR1 and CDR2 from the germline V gene are LGHNA and YSLEER. Deletions cut 2 bases from V and 6 bases from J, with 22 bases between. The CDR3 has 17 residues. The CDR3 nucleotides read TGCGCCAGCAGCCAAATGTCCCGGGCTGGGGGCATCGCTGAAGCTTTCTTT. It is translated as CASSQMSRAGGIAEAFF.

This sequence joins TRBV10-3 and TRBJ1-2; TRBD1 matches at 9 bases. From germline, CDR1 is ENHRY and CDR2 SYGVKD. V trimming: 5 bases; J trimming: 8 bases; junction bases outside the gene matches: 12. This CDR3 region has 15 residues. This CDR3 reads CAISPRGQGFRGYTF. The CDR3 bases are TGTGCCATCAGTCCACGGGGACAGGGATTTAGGGGCTACACCTTC.

The chain links TRBV6-1 to TRBJ1-2; weak D call: TRBD1 (5 bases). V was cut by 2 bases and J by 1 base, with 8 bases left in between. CDR1 is MNHNS and CDR2 is SASEGT in the germline V gene. The CDR3 runs to 14 residues. The CDR3 coding sequence is TGTGCCAGCAGTGAAACAGGTATTAACTATGGCTACACCTTC. It codes for CASSETGINYGYTF.

The chain combines TRBV13 with TRBJ1-1; possible D gene TRBD1, 5 bases. CDR3 size: 16 residues. CDR1 and CDR2 (germline): PRHDT, FYEKMQ (reference sequence). The V end was cut by 0 bases, the J end by 5 bases, with 16 bases between. The CDR3 sequence: CASSLGRGEWDTEAFF. CDR3 nucleotides: TGTGCCAGCAGCTTAGGCCGGGGGGAATGGGATACTGAAGCTTTCTTT.

This rearrangement joins TRBV6-1 to TRBJ1-2; 7 positions match TRBD1. CDR3 length equals 15 residues. Germline CDR1 is MNHNS and CDR2 is SASEGT. Trimming at V came to 7 bases and at J to 2 bases, leaving 10 bases not matched to a gene. As DNA, the CDR3 is TGTGCCAGCATGGTAGGGGGCGTTGTGAACTATGGCTACACCTTC. It encodes CASMVGGVVNYGYTF.